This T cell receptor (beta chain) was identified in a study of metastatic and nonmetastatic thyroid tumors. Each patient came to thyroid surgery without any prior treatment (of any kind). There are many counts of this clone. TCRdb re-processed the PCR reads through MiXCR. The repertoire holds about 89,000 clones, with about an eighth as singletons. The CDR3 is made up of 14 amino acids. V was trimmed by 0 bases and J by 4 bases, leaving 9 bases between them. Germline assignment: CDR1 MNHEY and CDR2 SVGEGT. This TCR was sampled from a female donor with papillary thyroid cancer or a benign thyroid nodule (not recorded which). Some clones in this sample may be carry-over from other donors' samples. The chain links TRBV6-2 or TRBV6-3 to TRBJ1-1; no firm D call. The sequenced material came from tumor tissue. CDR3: CASSYSAPFTEAFF. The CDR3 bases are TGTGCCAGCAGTTACTCAGCTCCTTTCACTGAAGCTTTCTTT.